Listed below are T cell receptor beta chains from one sample, sequenced in a study of blood T cells in healthy people across ages. TCRdb itself ran the 5' RACE reads through MiXCR, one entry per CDR3 protein. The sample records 1 million to 1.2 million distinct CDR3 sequences, around two fifths being singletons. The sequenced material came from blood. These receptors all stem from a man younger than 30 in good health. Both conserved end residues are part of each CDR3. D genes are given only for firm matches. Rows give clone size only sometimes, using once, few, many, or a class for an expanded clone.

>TRBV29-1|TRBJ1-2|TRBD1|-
CSAGDRPNYGYTF
TGCAGCGCCGGGGACAGGCCTAACTATGGCTACACCTTC
>TRBV5-1|TRBJ2-1|TRBD1|-
CASSVPGQTNEQFF
TGCGCCAGCAGCGTGCCGGGACAGACTAATGAGCAGTTCTTC
>TRBV9|TRBJ2-1|TRBD2|-
CASSVRAGGDNEQFF
TGTGCCAGCAGCGTCAGAGCGGGAGGGGACAATGAGCAGTTCTTC
>TRBV5-1|TRBJ2-1|TRBD1|few
CASSRDRGPYNEQFF
TGCGCCAGCAGCCGGGACAGGGGACCCTACAATGAGCAGTTCTTC
>TRBV7-3|TRBJ2-5|-|-
CASSLSGNQETQYF
TGTGCCAGCAGCTTATCAGGGAACCAAGAGACCCAGTACTTC
>TRBV20-1|TRBJ1-6|TRBD1|few
CSARVRQGADSPLHF
TGCAGTGCTAGAGTTCGGCAGGGGGCCGATTCACCCCTCCACTTT
>TRBV12-3/TRBV12-4|TRBJ2-5|-|-
CASSSLGRGETQYF
TGTGCCAGCAGTTCTCTAGGCAGAGGCGAGACCCAGTACTTC
>TRBV5-6|TRBJ2-5|-|-
CASSLYGGETQYF
TGTGCCAGCAGCTTGTACGGGGGTGAGACCCAGTACTTC
>TRBV12-3/TRBV12-4|TRBJ2-1|-|once
CASLGGGGPTYSEQFF
TGTGCCAGCCTGGGGGGGGGCGGCCCGACTTACAGTGAGCAGTTCTTC
>TRBV7-2|TRBJ1-2|-|-
CASSPRPGTTSNYGYTF
TGTGCCAGCAGCCCCCGACCCGGGACAACTTCTAACTATGGCTACACCTTC
>TRBV12-3/TRBV12-4|TRBJ1-2|-|many
CASSFDNNYGYTF
TGTGCCAGCAGTTTCGACAACAACTATGGCTACACCTTC
>TRBV11-2|TRBJ1-2|-|few
CASSLGGGTGANYGYTF
TGTGCCAGCAGCTTAGGGGGTGGAACAGGAGCTAACTATGGCTACACCTTC
>TRBV19|TRBJ2-7|TRBD1|-
CASSPDDRAEQYF
TGTGCCAGTAGTCCAGACGACAGGGCCGAGCAGTACTTC
>TRBV20-1|TRBJ2-1|TRBD2|many
CSVRPQRGNNEQFF
TGCAGTGTAAGACCCCAGCGGGGGAACAATGAGCAGTTCTTC
>TRBV7-9|TRBJ2-7|-|-
CAGQDSYNEQYF
TGTGCGGGGCAAGACTCCTACAATGAGCAGTACTTC
>TRBV9|TRBJ2-7|TRBD1|-
CASSVQGQPTYEQYF
TGTGCCAGCAGCGTACAGGGACAGCCGACCTACGAGCAGTACTTC
>TRBV6-5|TRBJ1-2|TRBD1|few
CASSYDRGNFGYTF
TGTGCCAGCAGCTATGACAGGGGAAATTTTGGCTACACCTTC
>TRBV27|TRBJ2-1|-|few
CASSHLGGATDHEQFF
TGTGCCAGCAGTCACTTAGGGGGGGCGACCGACCATGAGCAGTTCTTC
>TRBV29-1|TRBJ1-2|-|-
CSARGGEEGPYGYTF
TGCAGCGCCCGGGGGGGGGAAGAAGGGCCCTATGGCTACACCTTC
>TRBV10-3|TRBJ2-1|-|many
CAIRRVGDNEQFF
TGTGCCATCAGAAGGGTAGGGGACAATGAGCAGTTCTTC
>TRBV29-1|TRBJ1-1|TRBD1|few
CSARGWGTEAFF
TGCAGCGCCAGGGGGTGGGGCACTGAAGCTTTCTTT
>TRBV12-5|TRBJ2-7|-|few
CASGLDDYEQYF
TGTGCTAGTGGTTTGGACGACTACGAGCAGTACTTC
>TRBV2|TRBJ1-2|-|-
CASGGGINYGYTF
TGTGCCAGTGGAGGGGGAATTAACTATGGCTACACCTTC
>TRBV29-1|TRBJ2-3|-|-
CSSGRLARTKAGTQYF
TGCAGCTCTGGGCGGCTAGCGAGGACTAAGGCAGGTACGCAGTATTTT
>TRBV5-1|TRBJ2-7|-|many
CASSADRTYEQYF
TGCGCCAGCAGCGCAGACAGGACCTACGAGCAGTACTTC
>TRBV10-3|TRBJ2-5|-|-
CAISVGGSGDNEQYF
TGTGCCATCAGTGTGGGCGGATCGGGGGACAATGAGCAGTACTTC
>TRBV7-8|TRBJ1-2|-|-
CASSKRGQGGYTF
TGTGCCAGCAGCAAGCGGGGGCAAGGTGGCTACACCTTC
>TRBV4-2|TRBJ1-4|TRBD1|many
CASSQEGDSVGEKLFF
TGTGCCAGCAGCCAAGAGGGGGACAGTGTAGGGGAAAAACTGTTTTTT
>TRBV20-1|TRBJ2-7|-|-
CSANRDPSSYEQYF
TGCAGTGCGAACAGGGACCCTAGCTCCTACGAGCAGTACTTC
>TRBV9|TRBJ2-3|TRBD2|few
CASSVLAGGATDTQYF
TGTGCCAGCAGCGTCCTAGCGGGGGGAGCCACAGATACGCAGTATTTT
>TRBV7-2|TRBJ1-1|-|-
CASSLGAEENTEAFF
TGTGCCAGCAGCTTAGGGGCAGAGGAGAACACTGAAGCTTTCTTT
>TRBV7-2|TRBJ1-2|-|-
CASSLGGGPNYGYTF
TGTGCCAGCAGCTTAGGTGGAGGGCCTAACTATGGCTACACCTTC
>TRBV28|TRBJ2-2|TRBD2|-
CASSFLLAENTGELFF
TGTGCCAGCAGTTTTCTCCTAGCGGAGAACACCGGGGAGCTGTTTTTT
>TRBV7-2|TRBJ2-5|-|once
CASSLLAGLGNEQYF
TGTGCCAGCAGCTTACTGGCAGGGCTAGGGAATGAGCAGTACTTC
>TRBV10-3|TRBJ2-1|-|-
CAITRGTNNEQFF
TGTGCCATCACCCGGGGGACCAACAATGAGCAGTTCTTC
>TRBV15|TRBJ2-1|-|-
CATSRGANRETQFF
TGTGCCACCAGCAGAGGGGCTAACCGAGAGACCCAGTTCTTC
>TRBV6-2/TRBV6-3|TRBJ2-1|-|-
CASTAPTETQFF
TGTGCCAGCACGGCCCCTACGGAGACCCAGTTCTTC
>TRBV2|TRBJ2-3|-|-
CASSELPLGEDTQYF
TGTGCCAGCAGTGAACTCCCCCTAGGAGAAGATACGCAGTATTTT
>TRBV5-1|TRBJ2-2|-|-
CASSLNNANTGELFF
TGCGCCAGCAGCTTGAACAACGCGAACACCGGGGAGCTGTTTTTT
>TRBV2|TRBJ2-3|-|-
CASKDGWGDTQYF
TGTGCCAGCAAGGACGGGTGGGGAGATACGCAGTATTTT
>TRBV7-2|TRBJ2-5|-|-
CASSQNSAETQYF
TGTGCCAGCAGCCAAAACTCAGCGGAGACCCAGTACTTC
>TRBV20-1|TRBJ1-5|-|-
CSASRDRLDTYSNQPQHF
TGCAGTGCTAGTAGAGATAGGCTCGACACTTATAGCAATCAGCCCCAGCATTTT
>TRBV14|TRBJ2-1|TRBD1|few
CASSQLTGVGGNEQFF
TGTGCCAGCAGCCAGTTGACAGGGGTGGGAGGCAATGAGCAGTTCTTC
>TRBV28|TRBJ1-1|TRBD1|few
CAIKQGLGTEAFF
TGTGCCATCAAACAGGGGCTGGGCACTGAAGCTTTCTTT
>TRBV29-1|TRBJ2-1|TRBD1|-
CSVAGTGGNEQFF
TGCAGCGTAGCCGGGACAGGGGGAAATGAGCAGTTCTTC
>TRBV20-1|TRBJ1-5|-|few
CSARGFRDNQPQHF
TGCAGTGCTAGAGGGTTTAGGGACAATCAGCCCCAGCATTTT
>TRBV7-2|TRBJ1-3|TRBD1|-
CASSPGTGSSGNTIYF
TGTGCCAGCAGCCCCGGGACAGGGAGCTCTGGAAACACCATATATTTT